The 25 T cell receptor beta chains below were found in one sample sequenced in a study of blood T cell repertoires in COVID-19. This table comes from immunoSEQ multiplex PCR, and its TCRdb copy is limited to in-frame clones, with some not included. The data hold 150,000 to 200,000 clones, with roughly 90% observed a single time. Material: peripheral blood. The receptor source for this set is a man in his fifties or sixties with acute or convalescent COVID-19.

The CDR3 nucleotides are TGTGCCAGCAGCTCCGGGACAGGGGGCGGAAAAAATCAGCCCCAGCATTTT. This sequence encodes CASSSGTGGGKNQPQHF. The V call is TRBV5-5, the J call TRBJ1-5, with 12 bases aligning to TRBD1. The CDR3 contains 17 residues. V was clipped by 3 bases and J by 4 bases; unmatched bases: 8. Per germline, CDR1 SGHKS and CDR2 YYEKEE (reference sequence).

The chain couples TRBV5-4 to TRBJ1-2, with 9 bases identical to TRBD1. V lost 0 bases and J lost 8; bases outside the gene matches: 5. CDR1 and CDR2 (germline): SGHNT, YYREEE (reference sequence). This CDR3 has 14 residues. The CDR3 DNA is TGTGCCAGCAGCTTGGGACAGGGGGAAAGAGGCTACACCTTC. Translation gives CASSLGQGERGYTF.

This clone was seen a single time. The chain carries TRBV7-8 and TRBJ2-7; TRBD1 might be the D (6 bases). The CDR3 sequence is 15 residues long. The germline CDR1 and CDR2 sequences are SGHVS and FQNEAQ. V dropped 4 bases and J dropped 6 bases, with 19 bases sitting between them. Written as DNA, the CDR3 is TGTGCCAGCAGCTCAACCATTGGGACATTGGGCGAGCAGTACTTC. Its protein is CASSSTIGTLGEQYF.

The gene calls are TRBV28 and TRBJ1-2; TRBD1 aligns across 7 bases. The CDR3 is 12 residues long. V dropped 11 bases and J dropped 7; count of bases not matched to a gene: 10. In germline, CDR1 is MDHEN, CDR2 SYDVKM. The CDR3 bases are TGTGCCTCACAAACGACAGGGCTTGGCTACACCTTC. As protein: CASQTTGLGYTF.

CDR3 amino acids: CATTEGRATDTQYF. The CDR3 DNA is TGTGCCACGACCGAAGGGAGGGCCACAGATACGCAGTATTTT. The gene calls are TRBV19 and TRBJ2-3; 7 bases fit TRBD2. Trimming cost V 10 bases and J 2 bases; bases outside gene matches: 9. CDR3 size: 14 residues. The germline V gene has CDR1 LNHDA and CDR2 SQIVND (reference sequence).

This clone has only one observation. The V gene is TRBV15, the J gene TRBJ1-5; D is ambiguous. The CDR3 length is 13 residues. Looked up from germline, CDR1 is LNHNV and CDR2 is YYDKDF (reference sequence). V lost 0 bases and J 9 bases, leaving 9 bases between the germline ends. The CDR3 coding sequence is TGTGCCACCAGCAGAGATCGTTTCGGGCCCCAGCATTTT. As protein: CATSRDRFGPQHF. Supplemented by reference TRBV15 and TRBJ1-5, the full variable domain reads DAMVIQNPRYQVTQFGKPVTLSCSQTLNHNVMYWYQQKSSQAPKLLFHYYDKDFNNEADTPDNFQSRRPNTSFCFLDIRSPGLGDTAMYLCATSRDRFGPQHFGDGTRLSIL.

This clone has only a few counts. This chain joins TRBV15 and TRBJ1-1; D is ambiguous. V was pared by 1 base and J by 11 bases, with 14 bases between. The CDR3 consists of 13 residues. From germline, CDR1 is LNHNV and CDR2 YYDKDF (reference sequence). CDR3 amino acids: CATSRGAGIVAFF. The CDR3 DNA follows: TGTGCCACCAGCAGAGGGGCCGGGATTGTGGCTTTCTTT.

J is TRBJ1-2 and V is TRBV18; D is uncertain. Trimming removed 6 bases from V and 0 bases from J, with 11 bases in between. CDR3 length equals 14 residues. Germline lookup yields CDR1 KGHSH and CDR2 LQKENI. CDR3 sequence (DNA): TGTGCCAGCTCGCTGTTGTCGGCTAACTATGGCTACACCTTC. The encoded protein is CASSLLSANYGYTF.

This sequence joins TRBV2 and TRBJ1-6; the D gene is possibly TRBD1 (5 bases). This CDR3 comprises 14 residues. Trimming stripped 8 bases from V and 2 bases from J, with 10 bases between. In germline, CDR1 is SNHLY, CDR2 FYNNEI. CDR3 region: CASGGVTYNSPLHF. DNA of the CDR3: TGTGCCAGCGGGGGGGTCACCTATAATTCACCCCTCCACTTT.

This chain joins TRBV4-1 and TRBJ2-5; TRBD2 aligns across 13 bases. Germline V lookup: CDR1 MGHRA, CDR2 YSYEKL. This CDR3 contains 16 residues. V dropped 4 bases and J dropped 1; count of bases not matched to a gene: 3. CDR3 DNA: TGCGCCAGCAGCCCCCGGACTAGCGGGGGCCAAGAGACCCAGTACTTC. Translated: CASSPRTSGGQETQYF.

Written as DNA, the CDR3 is TGTGCCAGCAGCTTAGCAGGACAGTGGGGCAATCAGCCCCAGCATTTT. It encodes CASSLAGQWGNQPQHF. This chain joins TRBV7-2 and TRBJ1-5; D is possibly TRBD1 (6 bases). There are 16 residues in the CDR3. CDR1 is SGHTA, CDR2 FQGNSA, per germline. V was trimmed by 0 bases and J by 2 bases, leaving 11 bases between them.

This chain uses TRBV2 with TRBJ2-2, with 7 bases aligning to TRBD1. Germline V gene sequence: CDR1 SNHLY, CDR2 FYNNEI. The CDR3 has 14 residues. Trimming removed 4 bases from V and 2 bases from J; junction bases left unmatched: 1. The CDR3 protein is CASSGQGNTGELFF. CDR3 coding DNA: TGTGCCAGCAGTGGACAGGGAAACACCGGGGAGCTGTTTTTT. Looking up the rest from reference TRBV2 and TRBJ2-2 gives the full variable domain: EPEVTQTPSHQVTQMGQEVILRCVPISNHLYFYWYRQILGQKVEFLVSFYNNEISEKSEIFDDQFSVERPDGSNFTLKIRSTKLEDSAMYFCASSGQGNTGELFFGEGSRLTVL.

The rearrangement joins TRBV19 to TRBJ1-1; 8 nucleotides align to TRBD1. The CDR3 totals 14 residues. Trimming at V came to 6 bases and at J to 6 bases, leaving 9 bases not matched to a gene. Germline V gene sequence: CDR1 LNHDA, CDR2 SQIVND (reference sequence). This CDR3 is CASRKTGQASEAFF. The CDR3 nucleotides are TGTGCCAGTAGGAAAACGGGACAGGCTTCTGAAGCTTTCTTT.

CDR3 sequence reads: CSVEDTEYYEQYF. In nucleotides, the CDR3 is TGCAGCGTTGAAGATACAGAATACTACGAGCAGTACTTC. The chain employs TRBV29-1 and TRBJ2-7; no definite D call. The germline gives CDR1 SQVTM, CDR2 ANQGSEA. Trimming cost V 0 bases and J 3 bases, with 9 bases left between them. This CDR3 has 13 residues.

The chain combines TRBV3-1 (or the pseudogene TRBV3-2) with TRBJ2-5, with 8 positions matching TRBD2. This CDR3 contains 16 residues. CDR1 LGHDT and CDR2 YNNKEL come from the germline V gene (reference sequence). Unmatched junction bases numbered 9, after V lost 1 base and J lost 5 bases. CDR3 sequence (DNA): TGTGCCAGCAGCCAAGTCCAGCGGGGGTCAAGGGAGACCCAGTACTTC. Translation: CASSQVQRGSRETQYF.

The gene calls are TRBV18 and TRBJ2-2; no firm D call. This CDR3 contains 13 residues. The germline V and J ends were trimmed by 8 bases and 3 bases, with 10 bases remaining between them. Germline CDR1 reads KGHSH; CDR2 reads LQKENI. CDR3 residues: CASTDTDTGELFF. The CDR3 region has the DNA TGTGCCAGCACCGACACGGACACCGGGGAGCTGTTTTTT. The variable domain in full, completed from reference TRBV18 and TRBJ2-2, reads NAGVMQNPRHLVRRRGQEARLRCSPMKGHSHVYWYRQLPEEGLKFMVYLQKENIIDESGMPKERFSAEFPKEGPSILRIQQVVRGDSAAYFCASTDTDTGELFFGEGSRLTVL.

The chain uses TRBV2 and TRBJ1-2, with D possibly matching TRBD1 (5 bases). V dropped 6 bases and J dropped 4 bases, with 18 bases sitting between them. The germline V gene has CDR1 SNHLY and CDR2 FYNNEI. The CDR3 consists of 15 residues. The CDR3 is CASSLDRTQAYGYTF. In DNA form, the CDR3 reads TGTGCCAGCAGCTTAGACAGAACCCAGGCCTATGGCTACACCTTC. Full variable domain (missing parts from reference TRBV2 and TRBJ1-2): EPEVTQTPSHQVTQMGQEVILRCVPISNHLYFYWYRQILGQKVEFLVSFYNNEISEKSEIFDDQFSVERPDGSNFTLKIRSTKLEDSAMYFCASSLDRTQAYGYTFGSGTRLTVV.

The chain joins TRBV29-1 to TRBJ2-1; weak D call: TRBD2 (5 bases). CDR3 length: 15 amino acids. In germline, CDR1 is SQVTM, CDR2 ANQGSEA. The V gene lost 7 bases and the J gene lost 0 bases, with 16 bases spanning the gap. In nucleotides, the CDR3 is TGCAGCGCCCAAACTAGGGTGGGCTCCTACAATGAGCAGTTCTTC. Encoded protein: CSAQTRVGSYNEQFF.

This clone was seen a single time. The chain carries TRBV19 and TRBJ2-1, with 10 bases matching TRBD2. V was pared by 7 bases and J by 4 bases, with 4 bases of the junction left unmatched. The CDR3 is 14 amino acids. Germline-derived CDR1 and CDR2 are LNHDA and SQIVND (reference sequence). The CDR3 bases are TGTGCCAGTACTAGCGGGAGCGTTTACAATGAGCAGTTCTTC. Protein: CASTSGSVYNEQFF.

The CDR3 DNA is TGTGCCAGCAGCAACAGACAGGGTCTAGGAAATGAGCAGTTCTTC. Its translation is CASSNRQGLGNEQFF. The rearrangement uses TRBV2 and TRBJ2-1; 7 nucleotides match TRBD1. Germline assignment: CDR1 SNHLY and CDR2 FYNNEI. J lost 7 bases, V lost 6 bases, and 12 bases had no gene match. The CDR3 totals 15 residues.

The chain combines TRBV19 with TRBJ1-1; 7 bases are a match to TRBD1. V gave up 4 bases and J gave up 6 bases; unmatched junction bases: 11. Germline CDR1 and CDR2: LNHDA and SQIVND (reference sequence). The CDR3 has 15 amino acids. The CDR3 sequence is CASSTLQGRVSEAFF. DNA for the CDR3: TGTGCCAGTAGTACCTTACAGGGGCGGGTATCTGAAGCTTTCTTT. The entire variable domain, with the rest obtained from reference TRBV19 and TRBJ1-1, is as follows: DGGITQSPKYLFRKEGQNVTLSCEQNLNHDAMYWYRQDPGQGLRLIYYSQIVNDFQKGDIAEGYSVSREKKESFPLTVTSAQKNPTAFYLCASSTLQGRVSEAFFGQGTRLTVV.

The chain's CDR3 is CASSAVSGEQYF. The CDR3 region has the DNA TGTGCCAGCAGTGCTGTGTCGGGCGAGCAGTACTTC. V and J are TRBV27 and TRBJ2-7, with D uncertain. CDR1 MNHEY and CDR2 SMNVEV come from the germline V gene (reference sequence). The CDR3 extends over 12 amino acids. V was trimmed by 5 bases and J by 6 bases, leaving 11 bases between them.

The chain uses TRBV29-1 and TRBJ2-5; weak D call: TRBD1 (6 bases). CDR1 and CDR2 from the germline V gene are SQVTM and ANQGSEA. The CDR3 is 14 residues long. V was clipped by 4 bases and J by 1 base, with 13 bases between them. CDR3 residues: CSVAQGFGQETQYF. CDR3 in DNA: TGCAGCGTTGCACAGGGCTTCGGCCAAGAGACCCAGTACTTC.

This clone occurred a few times. V and J are TRBV5-1 and TRBJ1-6, with TRBD1 identical over 8 bases. Looked up from germline, CDR1 is SGHRS and CDR2 is YFSETQ. This CDR3 has 13 residues. With 5 bases clipped from V and 10 bases from J, the junction kept 5 bases outside the gene matches. Here the CDR3 DNA reads TGCGCCAGCAGGGGACAGGTGGAATCACCCCTCCACTTT. Its protein is CASRGQVESPLHF.

The chain uses TRBV4-1 and TRBJ2-3, with TRBD2 matching 9 bases. V gave up 3 bases and J gave up 5 bases; unmatched junction bases: 6. The CDR3 runs to 15 residues. The germline CDR1 and CDR2 sequences are MGHRA and YSYEKL. The CDR3 DNA sequence: TGCGCCAGCAGCCAGCGTGCGGGGGGGATAGATACGCAGTATTTT. Its translation: CASSQRAGGIDTQYF.